This T cell receptor beta chain was profiled in a study of T cells in narcolepsy. CDR1 and CDR2 (germline): SNHLY, FYNNEI. With 3 bases removed from V and 0 bases from J, the gap between germline ends came to 15 bases. The CDR3 spans 17 residues. Measured with immunoSEQ multiplex PCR; TCRdb has only the in-frame clones, and not every one. Of around 17,000 clones in the sample, roughly 72% were seen once. The chain couples TRBV2 to TRBJ1-3, with D possibly matching TRBD1 (6 bases). This TCR was recovered from a human donor with narcolepsy. The sequenced sample was CD45RA- memory CD8+ T cells from PBMCs. This CDR3 reads CASSDVGHPSSGNTIYF. In nucleotides, the CDR3 is TGTGCCAGCAGTGATGTGGGACACCCGAGCTCTGGAAACACCATATATTTT.